The 11 T cell receptor beta chains below were found in one sample sequenced in a study of CD8+ T cells in alopecia areata. Reverse transcription of extracted RNA yielded cDNA, which provided the sequencing template. Sequenced by immunoSEQ multiplex PCR; TCRdb stores in-frame clones only, minus some. Of under 250,000 clones listed, about three fifths are singletons. Sample: CD4+ T cells sorted from blood, taken at week 0. The receptors derive from a human donor with alopecia areata.

J is TRBJ2-3 and V is TRBV29-1; 9 bases align to TRBD1. Germline V gene data show CDR1 as SQVTM and CDR2 as ANQGSEA. Trimming at V came to 5 bases and at J to 4 bases, leaving 4 bases not matched to a gene. The CDR3 totals 13 residues. CDR3 DNA: TGCAGCGTTCGACAGGGGGGTGCAGATACGCAGTATTTT. It is translated as CSVRQGGADTQYF.

This chain uses TRBV11-2 with TRBJ2-7, with 7 bases matching TRBD1. This CDR3 has 15 residues. Trimming at V came to 3 bases and at J to 2 bases, leaving 7 bases not matched to a gene. Germline CDR1 SGHAT, CDR2 FQNNGV. CDR3 coding DNA: TGTGCCAGCAGCTTTAACGGGGACAGCGCCTACGAGCAGTACTTC. Translated, it gives CASSFNGDSAYEQYF.

This clone was recorded a few times. The V call is TRBV30, the J call TRBJ1-5; D is perhaps TRBD1 (5 bases). Per germline, CDR1 GTSNPN and CDR2 SVGIG (reference sequence). V dropped 3 bases and J dropped 5 bases, with 8 bases sitting between them. CDR3 length: 12 amino acids. The CDR3 here is CAWRRDDQPQHF. DNA of the CDR3: TGTGCCTGGAGGAGGGACGATCAGCCCCAGCATTTT.

The rearrangement links TRBV6-5 to TRBJ2-3, with TRBD2 matching 7 bases. The CDR3 sequence is 14 residues long. Germline V gives CDR1 MNHEY, CDR2 SVGAGI. V trimming: 2 bases; J trimming: 4 bases; junction bases outside the gene matches: 3. In nucleotides, the CDR3 is TGTGCCAGCAGTTACAGGGAGGGCTCAGATACGCAGTATTTT. Translating gives CASSYREGSDTQYF.

The V call is TRBV7-9, the J call TRBJ1-2; 8 bases match TRBD1. CDR3 length: 16 amino acids. CDR1 SEHNR and CDR2 FQNEAQ come from the germline V gene (reference sequence). J was trimmed by 1 base and V by 5 bases; bases with no gene match: 9. This CDR3 is CASSERQGRYNYGYTF. The CDR3 nucleotides read TGTGCCAGCAGCGAAAGACAGGGGAGGTATAACTATGGCTACACCTTC.

The genes are TRBV30 and TRBJ2-1; 7 bases align to TRBD2. The CDR3 has 14 residues. V lost 8 bases, J lost 7 bases, and 14 bases stayed unmatched. CDR1 is GTSNPN, CDR2 SVGIG, per germline (reference sequence). CDR3 coding DNA: TGTGCCCGGGCCCCCCTGATGGGGGGGAATGAGCAGTTCTTC. It specifies CARAPLMGGNEQFF.

This chain links TRBV27 with TRBJ2-5, with D possibly being TRBD1 (5 bases). Trimming shortened V by 3 bases and J by 5 bases, and 10 bases separated the two germline ends. The CDR3 consists of 13 residues. Germline CDR1 reads MNHEY; CDR2 reads SMNVEV (reference sequence). The DNA of the CDR3 is TGTGCCAGCAGTTTGTCAGGGATGGAGACCCAGTACTTC. It is translated as CASSLSGMETQYF.

V and J are TRBV30 and TRBJ1-1; D uncertain. CDR3 length: 12 amino acids. Germline V CDR1 and CDR2: GTSNPN, SVGIG (reference sequence). V was trimmed by 2 bases and J by 8 bases, leaving 12 bases between them. CDR3 sequence (DNA): TGTGCCTGGAGTCGATTAGGGCCCGAAGCTTTCTTT. Translation gives CAWSRLGPEAFF.

The V gene is TRBV15, the J gene TRBJ2-7, with D possibly matching TRBD1 (5 bases). V shed 8 bases and J shed 2 bases, with 10 bases lying between them. CDR1 and CDR2 from the germline V gene are LNHNV and YYDKDF (reference sequence). CDR3 length: 12 residues. The CDR3 sequence: CATGRTTYEQYF. The CDR3 region has the DNA TGTGCCACCGGACGGACAACCTACGAGCAGTACTTC.

In this sample, this clone turned up a few times. The genes are TRBV7-9 and TRBJ2-5, with no clear D. The ends were cut back, 5 bases at V and 5 bases at J, with 6 bases in the middle. The CDR3 loop spans 11 amino acids. Germline values: CDR1 SEHNR, CDR2 FQNEAQ (reference sequence). CDR3 loop: CASSLQETQYF. In DNA, the CDR3 is TGTGCCAGCAGCCTACAGGAGACCCAGTACTTC.

V is TRBV5-1 and J is TRBJ1-6; D is possibly TRBD1 (6 bases). Per the germline V gene, CDR1 is SGHRS and CDR2 is YFSETQ. V lost 0 bases, J lost 7 bases, and 14 bases lay in between. The CDR3 covers 16 residues. The CDR3 DNA reads as TGCGCCAGCAGCTTGGCCTCGGGACACGGCAATTCACCCCTCCACTTT. Its protein product is CASSLASGHGNSPLHF.